This TCR beta chain was observed in a study of graft-versus-host responses after intestinal transplantation. Study context: Every recipient underwent anti-thymocyte globulin induction, then tacrolimus and steroids for two to four years.

Assay used: immunoSEQ multiplex PCR; TCRdb lists only in-frame clones, some missing. This table holds about 96,000 clones, 92% found once. Study-wide points: Recipient marrow held GvH clones, some first seen in ileum or blood. Early declines in HvG clones that occurred post-transplant were associated with peak circulating GvH clone levels.

The germline CDR1 and CDR2 sequences are SGHTA and FQGTGA. V was pared by 2 bases and J by 8 bases, with 6 bases of the junction left unmatched. The CDR3 extends over 15 amino acids. There are a few counts of this clone. Its antigen is undetermined. The chain employs TRBV7-3 and TRBJ2-1; 10 nucleotides match TRBD2. This receptor was obtained from a human donor who received an intestinal transplant. The source material was unstimulated CD4+ T cells sorted from spleen or lymph node cells, sampled before intestinal transplant. The CDR3 protein is CASSLGLAVFDEQFF. In nucleotides, the CDR3 is TGTGCCAGCAGCTTAGGACTAGCGGTCTTCGATGAGCAGTTCTTC.